The 2 T cell receptor beta chains below were found in one sample sequenced in a study of cytomegalovirus exposure and HLA in healthy donors. Primers included in the PCR were 60 Vbeta and 13 Jbeta primers. Only in-frame clones appear in the TCRdb table, and some are missing; sequencing was by immunoSEQ multiplex PCR. The data show around 200,000 clones, 75% to 80% seen once. Material for sequencing was PBMCs. These receptors were collected from a male donor in good health and CMV-seronegative.

The rearrangement uses TRBV10-3 and TRBJ1-1; D uncertain. The length of the CDR3 is 14 residues. CDR1 is ENHRY and CDR2 is SYGVKD in the germline V gene. V lost 4 bases and J lost 0, with 9 bases in between. The CDR3 coding sequence is TGTGCCATCAGTGGGATCAGGTTGAACACTGAAGCTTTCTTT. This sequence encodes CAISGIRLNTEAFF.

The chain employs TRBV7-8 and TRBJ1-2; weak D call: TRBD1 (5 bases). Trimming pared 0 bases from V and 0 bases from J, leaving 8 bases between. CDR1 and CDR2 (germline): SGHVS, FQNEAQ. This CDR3 spans 15 amino acids. The CDR3 DNA reads TGTGCCAGCAGCTTAGCGCGGGGCTCTAACTATGGCTACACCTTC. Translating gives CASSLARGSNYGYTF.